This entry concerns a single T cell receptor beta chain. Produced via immunoSEQ multiplex PCR; TCRdb's table is partial and in-frame only. The profile covers around 52,000 clones, with about four fifths appearing a single time and around 21% taken by the ten largest. This sample was included in a study of blood T cell repertoires in COVID-19. Unmatched junction bases numbered 11, after V lost 0 bases and J lost 4 bases. Per germline, CDR1 LNHNV and CDR2 YYDKDF (reference sequence). The CDR3 is made up of 18 amino acids. The receptor's source is a woman aged 55-75 years with acute or convalescent COVID-19. The V and J genes are TRBV15 and TRBJ2-3; 9 bases map to TRBD2. Sample: peripheral blood. CDR3 coding DNA: TGTGCCACCAGCAGAGATTGGATTAGCGGGGGCCTATCAGATACGCAGTATTTT. Protein: CATSRDWISGGLSDTQYF. The whole variable domain, filled in from reference TRBV15 and TRBJ2-3, reads DAMVIQNPRYQVTQFGKPVTLSCSQTLNHNVMYWYQQKSSQAPKLLFHYYDKDFNNEADTPDNFQSRRPNTSFCFLDIRSPGLGDTAMYLCATSRDWISGGLSDTQYFGPGTRLTVL.